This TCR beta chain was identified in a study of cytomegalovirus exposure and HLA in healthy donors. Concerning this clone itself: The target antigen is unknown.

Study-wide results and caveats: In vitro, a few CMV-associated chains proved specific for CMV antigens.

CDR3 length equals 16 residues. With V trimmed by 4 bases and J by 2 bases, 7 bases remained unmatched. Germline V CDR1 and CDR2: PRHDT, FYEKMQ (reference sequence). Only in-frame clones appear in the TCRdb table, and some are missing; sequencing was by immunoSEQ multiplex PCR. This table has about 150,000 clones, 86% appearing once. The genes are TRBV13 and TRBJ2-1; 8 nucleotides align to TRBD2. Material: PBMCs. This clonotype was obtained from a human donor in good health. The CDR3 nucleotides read TGTGCCAGCAGCTATCCCGGGGGGGGTGCCTACAATGAGCAGTTCTTC. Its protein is CASSYPGGGAYNEQFF. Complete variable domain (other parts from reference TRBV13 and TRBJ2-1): AAGVIQSPRHLIKEKRETATLKCYPIPRHDTVYWYQQGPGQDPQFLISFYEKMQSDKGSIPDRFSAQQFSDYHSELNMSSLELGDSALYFCASSYPGGGAYNEQFFGPGTRLTVL.